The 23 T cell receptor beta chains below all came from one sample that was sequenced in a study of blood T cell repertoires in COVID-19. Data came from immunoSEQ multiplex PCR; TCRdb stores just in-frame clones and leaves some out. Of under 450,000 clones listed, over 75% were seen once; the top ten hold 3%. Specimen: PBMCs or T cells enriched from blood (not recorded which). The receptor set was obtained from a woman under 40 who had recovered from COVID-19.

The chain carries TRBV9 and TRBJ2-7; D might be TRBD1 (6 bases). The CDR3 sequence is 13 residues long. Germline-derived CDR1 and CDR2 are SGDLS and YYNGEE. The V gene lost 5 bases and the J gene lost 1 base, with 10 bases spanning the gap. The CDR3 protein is CASRDDRSYEQYF. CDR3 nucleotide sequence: TGTGCCAGCAGAGACGACAGGTCCTACGAGCAGTACTTC.

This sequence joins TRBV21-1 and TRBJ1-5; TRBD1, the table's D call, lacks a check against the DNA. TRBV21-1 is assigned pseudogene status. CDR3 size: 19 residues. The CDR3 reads CASSSPGTHHFIWNQPQHF. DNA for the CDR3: TGTGCCAGCAGCAGCCCCGGGACACACCACTTCATATGGAATCAGCCCCAGCATTTT.

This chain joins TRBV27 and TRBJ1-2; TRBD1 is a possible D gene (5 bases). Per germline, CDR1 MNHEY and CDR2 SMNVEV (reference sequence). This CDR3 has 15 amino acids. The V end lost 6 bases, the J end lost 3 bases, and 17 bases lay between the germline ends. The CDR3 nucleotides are TGTGCCAGCAGCGGCGCAGGGTATTTAGACTATGGCTACACCTTC. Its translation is CASSGAGYLDYGYTF.

CDR3 in DNA: TGTGCCAGCAGTTTATGGCGGGGGGCCCGCGAGCAGTACTTC. It is translated as CASSLWRGAREQYF. The chain is built from TRBV27 and TRBJ2-7; 8 nucleotides match TRBD2. The CDR3 is 14 amino acids. Trimming took 1 base from V and 6 from J; bases not matched to a gene: 5. The germline gives CDR1 MNHEY, CDR2 SMNVEV (reference sequence).

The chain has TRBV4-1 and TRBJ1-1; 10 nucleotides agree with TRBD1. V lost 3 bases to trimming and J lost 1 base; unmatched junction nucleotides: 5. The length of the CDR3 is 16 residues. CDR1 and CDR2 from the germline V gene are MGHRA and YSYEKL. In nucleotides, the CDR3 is TGCGCCAGCAGCCAGATGACAGGGGGCGCGAACACTGAAGCTTTCTTT. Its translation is CASSQMTGGANTEAFF.

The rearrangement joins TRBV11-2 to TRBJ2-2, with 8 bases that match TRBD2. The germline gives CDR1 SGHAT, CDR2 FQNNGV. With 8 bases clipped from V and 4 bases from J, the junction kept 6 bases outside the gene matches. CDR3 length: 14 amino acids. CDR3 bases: TGTGCCAGCTCGGGGGGGGCGACCACCGGGGAGCTGTTTTTT. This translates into CASSGGATTGELFF.

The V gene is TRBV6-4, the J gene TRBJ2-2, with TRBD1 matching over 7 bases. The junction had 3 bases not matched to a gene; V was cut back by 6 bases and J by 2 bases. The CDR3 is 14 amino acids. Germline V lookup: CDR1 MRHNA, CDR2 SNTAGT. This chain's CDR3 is CASRRDSNTGELFF. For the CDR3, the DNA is TGTGCCAGCAGGAGGGACAGTAACACCGGGGAGCTGTTTTTT.

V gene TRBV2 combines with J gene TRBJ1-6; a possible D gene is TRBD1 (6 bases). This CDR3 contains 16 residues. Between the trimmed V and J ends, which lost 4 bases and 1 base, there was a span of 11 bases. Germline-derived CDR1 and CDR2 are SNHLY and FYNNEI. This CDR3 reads CASSGGGGSYNSPLHF. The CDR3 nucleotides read TGTGCCAGCAGTGGGGGAGGGGGATCCTATAATTCACCCCTCCACTTT.

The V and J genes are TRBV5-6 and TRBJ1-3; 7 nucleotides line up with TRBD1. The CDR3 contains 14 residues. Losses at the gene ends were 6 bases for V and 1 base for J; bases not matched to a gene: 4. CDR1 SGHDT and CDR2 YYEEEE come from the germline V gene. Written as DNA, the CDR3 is TGTGCCAGCAACTACAGGGGTTCTGGAAACACCATATATTTT. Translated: CASNYRGSGNTIYF.

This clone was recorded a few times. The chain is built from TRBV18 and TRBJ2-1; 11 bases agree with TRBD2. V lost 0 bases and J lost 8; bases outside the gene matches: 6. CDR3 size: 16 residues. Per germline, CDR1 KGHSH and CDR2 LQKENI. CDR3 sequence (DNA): TGTGCCAGCTCACCACCGGGGTCTAGCGGGAGGCATGAGCAGTTCTTC. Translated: CASSPPGSSGRHEQFF.

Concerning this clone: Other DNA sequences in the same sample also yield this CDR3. The CDR3 DNA reads as TGTGCCAGCAGCGTCGACAGGGGGGAGACCCAGTACTTC. As protein: CASSVDRGETQYF. The gene calls are TRBV9 and TRBJ2-5; the match to TRBD1 covers 9 bases. Germline CDR1 SGDLS, CDR2 YYNGEE. Trimming at V came to 2 bases and at J to 5 bases, leaving 1 base not matched to a gene. This CDR3 is 13 amino acids long. Full variable domain (remainder filled in from reference TRBV9 and TRBJ2-5): DSGVTQTPKHLITATGQRVTLRCSPRSGDLSVYWYQQSLDQGLQFLIQYYNGEERAKGNILERFSAQQFPDLHSELNLSSLELGDSALYFCASSVDRGETQYFGPGTRLLVL.

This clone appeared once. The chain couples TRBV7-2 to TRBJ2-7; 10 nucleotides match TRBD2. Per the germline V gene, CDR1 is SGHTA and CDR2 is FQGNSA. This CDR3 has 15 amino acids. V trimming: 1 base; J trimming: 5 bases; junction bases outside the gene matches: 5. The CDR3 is CASSLGRLAGDEQYF. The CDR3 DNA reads TGTGCCAGCAGCTTAGGACGGCTAGCGGGAGACGAGCAGTACTTC.

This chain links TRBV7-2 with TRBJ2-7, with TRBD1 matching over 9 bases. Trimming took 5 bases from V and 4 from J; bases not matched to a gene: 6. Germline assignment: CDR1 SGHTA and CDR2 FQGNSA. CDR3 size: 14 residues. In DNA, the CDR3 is TGTGCCAGCAGCGGTCGGACAGGGGCTTACGAGCAGTACTTC. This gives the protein CASSGRTGAYEQYF.

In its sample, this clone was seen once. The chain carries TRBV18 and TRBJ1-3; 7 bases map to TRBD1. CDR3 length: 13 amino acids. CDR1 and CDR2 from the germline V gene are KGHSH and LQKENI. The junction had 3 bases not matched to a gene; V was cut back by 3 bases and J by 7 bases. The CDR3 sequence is CASSPEQGNTIYF. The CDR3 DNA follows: TGTGCCAGCTCACCGGAACAGGGGAACACCATATATTTT.

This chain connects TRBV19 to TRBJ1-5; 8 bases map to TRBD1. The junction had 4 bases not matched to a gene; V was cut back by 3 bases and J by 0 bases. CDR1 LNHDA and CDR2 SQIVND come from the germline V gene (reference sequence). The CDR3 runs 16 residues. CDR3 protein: CASSIRTGISNQPQHF. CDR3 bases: TGTGCCAGTAGTATCCGGACAGGGATTAGCAATCAGCCCCAGCATTTT.

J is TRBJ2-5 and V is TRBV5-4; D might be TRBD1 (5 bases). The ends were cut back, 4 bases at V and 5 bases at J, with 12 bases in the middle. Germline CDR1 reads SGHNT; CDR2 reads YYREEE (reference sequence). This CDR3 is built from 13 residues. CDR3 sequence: CASSTDSGETQYF. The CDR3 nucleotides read TGTGCCAGCAGCACCGACAGTGGGGAGACCCAGTACTTC. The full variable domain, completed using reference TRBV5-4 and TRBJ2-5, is ETGVTQSPTHLIKTRGQQVTLRCSSQSGHNTVSWYQQALGQGPQFIFQYYREEENGRGNFPPRFSGLQFPNYSSELNVNALELDDSALYLCASSTDSGETQYFGPGTRLLVL.

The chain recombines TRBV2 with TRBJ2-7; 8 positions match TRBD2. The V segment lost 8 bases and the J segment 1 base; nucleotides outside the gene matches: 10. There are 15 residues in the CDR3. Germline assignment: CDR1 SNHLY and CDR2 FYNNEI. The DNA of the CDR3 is TGTGCCAGCTACTTCCCGGGGGGGGTATCCTACGAGCAGTACTTC. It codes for CASYFPGGVSYEQYF.

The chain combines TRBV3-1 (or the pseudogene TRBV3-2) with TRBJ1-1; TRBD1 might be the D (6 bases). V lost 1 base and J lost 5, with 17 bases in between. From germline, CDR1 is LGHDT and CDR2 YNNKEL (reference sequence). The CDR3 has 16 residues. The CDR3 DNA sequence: TGTGCCAGCAGCCAAGGGTTGGGGGCTTGGGGAACTGAAGCTTTCTTT. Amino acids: CASSQGLGAWGTEAFF.

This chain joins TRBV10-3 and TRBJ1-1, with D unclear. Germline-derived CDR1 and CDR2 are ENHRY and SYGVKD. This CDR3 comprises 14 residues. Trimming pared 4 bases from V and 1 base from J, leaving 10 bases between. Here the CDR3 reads CAISGRETNTEAFF. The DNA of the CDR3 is TGTGCCATCAGTGGGAGGGAAACGAACACTGAAGCTTTCTTT.

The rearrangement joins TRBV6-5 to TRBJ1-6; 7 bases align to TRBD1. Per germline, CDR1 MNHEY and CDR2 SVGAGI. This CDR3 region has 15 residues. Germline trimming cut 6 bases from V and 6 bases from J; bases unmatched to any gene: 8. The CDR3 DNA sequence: TGTGCCAGCAGAGTACAGGGGCCGACTAATTCACCCCTCCACTTT. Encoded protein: CASRVQGPTNSPLHF.

CDR3 nucleotide sequence: TGCGCCAGCAGACGGTGGTCTCCAAGCGAAAAACTGTTTTTT. This translates into CASRRWSPSEKLFF. This chain links TRBV5-1 with TRBJ1-4; the D is unclear. The V gene lost 5 bases and the J gene lost 8 bases, with 16 bases spanning the gap. CDR3 size: 14 residues. Germline V gene sequence: CDR1 SGHRS, CDR2 YFSETQ. Combining the CDR3 with reference TRBV5-1 and TRBJ1-4 gives the whole variable domain KAGVTQTPRYLIKTRGQQVTLSCSPISGHRSVSWYQQTPGQGLQFLFEYFSETQRNKGNFPGRFSGRQFSNSRSEMNVSTLELGDSALYLCASRRWSPSEKLFFGSGTQLSVL.

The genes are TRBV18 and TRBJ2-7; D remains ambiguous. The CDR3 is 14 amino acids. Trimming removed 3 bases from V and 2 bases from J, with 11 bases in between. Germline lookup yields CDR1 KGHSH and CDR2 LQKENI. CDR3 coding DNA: TGTGCCAGCTCACCCTCTCCCCAGGCCTACGAGCAGTACTTC. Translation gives CASSPSPQAYEQYF.

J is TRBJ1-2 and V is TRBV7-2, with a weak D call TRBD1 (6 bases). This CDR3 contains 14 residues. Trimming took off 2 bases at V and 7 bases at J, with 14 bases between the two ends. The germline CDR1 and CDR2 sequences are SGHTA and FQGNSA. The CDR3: CASSLLQGGSGYTF. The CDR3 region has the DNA TGTGCCAGCAGCTTATTACAGGGAGGGTCTGGCTACACCTTC.